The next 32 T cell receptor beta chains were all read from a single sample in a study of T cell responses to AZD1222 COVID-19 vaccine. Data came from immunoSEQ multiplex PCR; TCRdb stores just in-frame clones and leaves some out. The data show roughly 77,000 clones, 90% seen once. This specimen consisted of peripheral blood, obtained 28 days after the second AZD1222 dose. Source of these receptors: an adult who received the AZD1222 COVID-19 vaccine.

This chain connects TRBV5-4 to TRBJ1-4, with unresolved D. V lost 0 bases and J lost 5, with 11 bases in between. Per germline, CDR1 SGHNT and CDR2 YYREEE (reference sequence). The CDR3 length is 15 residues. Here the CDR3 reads CASSLGQGRNEKLFF. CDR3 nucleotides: TGTGCCAGCAGCTTGGGACAAGGGAGGAATGAAAAACTGTTTTTT.

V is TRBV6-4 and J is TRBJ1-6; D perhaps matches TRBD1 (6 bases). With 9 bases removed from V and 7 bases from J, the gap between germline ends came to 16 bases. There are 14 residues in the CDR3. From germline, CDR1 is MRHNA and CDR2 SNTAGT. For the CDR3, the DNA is TGTGCCAGTACAGGGAACCCGGGGAATTCACCCCTCCACTTT. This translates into CASTGNPGNSPLHF.

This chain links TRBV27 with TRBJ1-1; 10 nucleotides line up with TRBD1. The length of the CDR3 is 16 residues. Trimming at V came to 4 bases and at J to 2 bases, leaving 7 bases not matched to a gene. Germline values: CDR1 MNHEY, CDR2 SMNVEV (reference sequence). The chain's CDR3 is CASSSGQGGLNTEAFF. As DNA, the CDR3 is TGTGCCAGCAGTTCAGGACAGGGGGGTCTCAACACTGAAGCTTTCTTT.

Here the CDR3 DNA reads TGCAGTGCTAGAGATGGTCCGGAGCTGTTTTTT. Translating it yields CSARDGPELFF. This rearrangement joins TRBV20-1 to TRBJ2-2; no firm D call. Germline CDR1 is DFQATT and CDR2 is SNEGSKA (reference sequence). The V and J ends lost 0 bases and 10 bases respectively, with 6 bases between them. There are 11 residues in the CDR3.

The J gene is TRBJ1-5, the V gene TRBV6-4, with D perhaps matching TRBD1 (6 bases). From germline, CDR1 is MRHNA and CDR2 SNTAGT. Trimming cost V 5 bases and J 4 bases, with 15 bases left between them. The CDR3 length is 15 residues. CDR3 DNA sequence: TGTGCCAGCAGTCCCGTCGGAGGGGGGAATCAGCCCCAGCATTTT. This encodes CASSPVGGGNQPQHF.

CDR3 sequence (DNA): TGTGCCAGCAGTTTATCGTGGGGAAACACCGGGGAGCTGTTTTTT. Translated, it gives CASSLSWGNTGELFF. This chain uses TRBV27 with TRBJ2-2; D ambiguous. The CDR3 covers 15 residues. From germline, CDR1 is MNHEY and CDR2 SMNVEV (reference sequence). Trimming took off 0 bases at V and 2 bases at J, with 7 bases between the two ends.

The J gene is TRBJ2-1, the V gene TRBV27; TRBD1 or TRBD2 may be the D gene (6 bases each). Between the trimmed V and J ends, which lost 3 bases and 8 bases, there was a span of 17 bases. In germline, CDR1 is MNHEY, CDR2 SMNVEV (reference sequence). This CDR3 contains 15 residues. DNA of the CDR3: TGTGCCAGCAGTTTTGCAGGGGAAAGGAGGGATGAGCAGTTCTTC. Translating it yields CASSFAGERRDEQFF.

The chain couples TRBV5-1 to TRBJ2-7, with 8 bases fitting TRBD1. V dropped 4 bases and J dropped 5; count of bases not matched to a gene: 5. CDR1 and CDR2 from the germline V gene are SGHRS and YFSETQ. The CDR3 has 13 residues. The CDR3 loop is CASSEGQGDEQYF. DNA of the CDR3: TGCGCCAGCAGCGAAGGACAGGGCGACGAGCAGTACTTC. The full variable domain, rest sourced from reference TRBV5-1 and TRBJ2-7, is KAGVTQTPRYLIKTRGQQVTLSCSPISGHRSVSWYQQTPGQGLQFLFEYFSETQRNKGNFPGRFSGRQFSNSRSEMNVSTLELGDSALYLCASSEGQGDEQYFGPGTRLTVT.

CDR3 nucleotide sequence: TGCGCCAGCAGCTTGCAGGGGAATAACTATGGCTACACCTTC. Its translation is CASSLQGNNYGYTF. The rearrangement joins TRBV5-1 to TRBJ1-2, with D perhaps TRBD1 (6 bases). Per the germline V gene, CDR1 is SGHRS and CDR2 is YFSETQ. V shed 1 base and J shed 1 base, with 8 bases lying between them. This CDR3 has 14 amino acids.

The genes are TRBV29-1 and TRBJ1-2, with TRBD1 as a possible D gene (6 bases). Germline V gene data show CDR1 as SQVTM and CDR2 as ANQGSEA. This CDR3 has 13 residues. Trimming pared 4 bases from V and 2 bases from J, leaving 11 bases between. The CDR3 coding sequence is TGCAGCGTTGTTAGAGGGGGAAACTATGGCTACACCTTC. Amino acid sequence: CSVVRGGNYGYTF.

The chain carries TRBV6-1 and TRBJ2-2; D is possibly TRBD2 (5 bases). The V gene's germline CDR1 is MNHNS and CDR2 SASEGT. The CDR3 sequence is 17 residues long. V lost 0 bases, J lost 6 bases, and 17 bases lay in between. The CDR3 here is CASSEAPPGLVAGELFF. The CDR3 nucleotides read TGTGCCAGCAGTGAAGCGCCCCCGGGGTTGGTTGCCGGGGAGCTGTTTTTT.

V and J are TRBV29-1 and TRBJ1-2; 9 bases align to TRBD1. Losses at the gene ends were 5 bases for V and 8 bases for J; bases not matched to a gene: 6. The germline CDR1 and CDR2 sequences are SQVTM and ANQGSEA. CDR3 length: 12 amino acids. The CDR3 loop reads CSVQGQGIGYTF. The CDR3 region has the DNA TGCAGCGTTCAGGGACAGGGTATAGGCTACACCTTC.

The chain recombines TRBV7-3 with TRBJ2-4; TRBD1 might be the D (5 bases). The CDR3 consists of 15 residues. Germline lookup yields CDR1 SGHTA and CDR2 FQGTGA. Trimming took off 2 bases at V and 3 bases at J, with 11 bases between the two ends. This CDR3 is CASSLYDRSKNIQYF. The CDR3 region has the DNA TGTGCCAGCAGCTTATACGACAGAAGCAAAAACATTCAGTACTTC.

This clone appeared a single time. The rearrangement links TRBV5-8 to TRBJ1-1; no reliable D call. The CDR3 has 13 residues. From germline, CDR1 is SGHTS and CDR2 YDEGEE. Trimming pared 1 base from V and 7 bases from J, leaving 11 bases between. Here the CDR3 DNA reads TGTGCCAGCAGCTTGACGCGGGCTGATGAAGCTTTCTTT. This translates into CASSLTRADEAFF.

DNA of the CDR3: TGTGCCAGCAGGACGAGGACTAGCGGAGGCAATGAGCAGTTCTTC. Translation: CASRTRTSGGNEQFF. This chain joins TRBV6-5 and TRBJ2-1; 10 nucleotides align to TRBD2. V lost 6 bases to trimming and J lost 6 bases; unmatched junction nucleotides: 8. The CDR3 runs 15 residues. Per germline, CDR1 MNHEY and CDR2 SVGAGI.

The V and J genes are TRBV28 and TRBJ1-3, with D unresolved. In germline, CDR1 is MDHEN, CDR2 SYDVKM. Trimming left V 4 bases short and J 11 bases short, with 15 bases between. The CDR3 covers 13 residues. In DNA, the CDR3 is TGTGCCAGCAGTTCTCTTGGCAGCGGGGCCATATATTTT. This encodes CASSSLGSGAIYF.

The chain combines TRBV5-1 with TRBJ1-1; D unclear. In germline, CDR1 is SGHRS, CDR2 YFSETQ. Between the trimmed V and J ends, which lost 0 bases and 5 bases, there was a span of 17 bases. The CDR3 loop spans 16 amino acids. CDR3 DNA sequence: TGCGCCAGCAGCTTGGAAGGAATGGCGGACGGTACTGAAGCTTTCTTT. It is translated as CASSLEGMADGTEAFF.

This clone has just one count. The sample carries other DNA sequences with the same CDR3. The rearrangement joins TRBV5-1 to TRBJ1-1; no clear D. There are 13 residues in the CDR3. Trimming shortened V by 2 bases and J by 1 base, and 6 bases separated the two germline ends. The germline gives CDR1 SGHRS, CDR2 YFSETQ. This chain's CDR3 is CASSFGGNTEAFF. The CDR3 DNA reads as TGCGCCAGCAGCTTTGGAGGGAACACTGAAGCTTTCTTT.

The CDR3 spells CASSFLGLNTEAFF. In DNA form, the CDR3 reads TGTGCCAGCAGCTTTCTAGGTCTGAACACTGAAGCTTTCTTT. J is TRBJ1-1 and V is TRBV5-6; D is uncertain. The CDR3 length is 14 residues. Per the germline V gene, CDR1 is SGHDT and CDR2 is YYEEEE. V shed 2 bases and J shed 0 bases, with 8 bases lying between them.

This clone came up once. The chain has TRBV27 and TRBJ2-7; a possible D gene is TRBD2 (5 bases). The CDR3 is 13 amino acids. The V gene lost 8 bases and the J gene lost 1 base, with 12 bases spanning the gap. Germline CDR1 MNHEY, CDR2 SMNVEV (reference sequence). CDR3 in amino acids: CASGRTGSYEQYF. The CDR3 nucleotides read TGTGCCAGCGGACGGACGGGGTCCTACGAGCAGTACTTC.

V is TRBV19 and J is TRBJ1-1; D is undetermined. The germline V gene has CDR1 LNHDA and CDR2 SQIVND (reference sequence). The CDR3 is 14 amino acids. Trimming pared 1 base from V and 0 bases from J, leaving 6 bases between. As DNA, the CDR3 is TGTGCCAGTAGTATAGGCAACATGAACACTGAAGCTTTCTTT. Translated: CASSIGNMNTEAFF.

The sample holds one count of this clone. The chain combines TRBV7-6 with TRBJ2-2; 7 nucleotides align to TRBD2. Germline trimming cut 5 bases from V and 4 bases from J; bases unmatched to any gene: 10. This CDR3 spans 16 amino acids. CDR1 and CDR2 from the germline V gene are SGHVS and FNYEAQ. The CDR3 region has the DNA TGTGCCAGCAGCCTCGGGTTGGGGGGGATCACCGGGGAGCTGTTTTTT. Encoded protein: CASSLGLGGITGELFF.

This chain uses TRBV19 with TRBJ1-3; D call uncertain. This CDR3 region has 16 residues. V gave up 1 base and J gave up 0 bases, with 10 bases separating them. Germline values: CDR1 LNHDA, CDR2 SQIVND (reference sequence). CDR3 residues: CASSIVGVYSGNTIYF. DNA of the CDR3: TGTGCCAGTAGTATAGTTGGAGTCTACTCTGGAAACACCATATATTTT.

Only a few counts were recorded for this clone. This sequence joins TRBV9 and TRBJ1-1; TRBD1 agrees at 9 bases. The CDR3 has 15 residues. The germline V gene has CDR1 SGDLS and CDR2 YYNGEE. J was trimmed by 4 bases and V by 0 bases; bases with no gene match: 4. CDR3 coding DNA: TGTGCCAGCAGCGTAGCCGGGACAGGGATCACTGAAGCTTTCTTT. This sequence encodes CASSVAGTGITEAFF.

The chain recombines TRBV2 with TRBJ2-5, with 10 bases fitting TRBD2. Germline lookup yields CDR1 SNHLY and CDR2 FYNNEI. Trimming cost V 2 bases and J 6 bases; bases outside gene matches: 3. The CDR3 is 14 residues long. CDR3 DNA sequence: TGTGCCAGCAGTGAACTAGCGGGGGAGCAGACCCAGTACTTC. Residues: CASSELAGEQTQYF.

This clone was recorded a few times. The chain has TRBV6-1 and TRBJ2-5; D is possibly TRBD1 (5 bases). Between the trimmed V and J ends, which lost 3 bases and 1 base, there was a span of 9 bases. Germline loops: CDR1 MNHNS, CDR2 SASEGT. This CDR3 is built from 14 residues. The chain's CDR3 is CASSDWGSQETQYF. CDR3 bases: TGTGCCAGCAGTGATTGGGGCAGCCAAGAGACCCAGTACTTC.

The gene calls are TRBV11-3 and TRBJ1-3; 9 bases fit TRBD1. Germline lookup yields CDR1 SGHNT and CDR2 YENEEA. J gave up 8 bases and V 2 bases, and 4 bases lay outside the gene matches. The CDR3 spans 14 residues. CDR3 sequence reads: CASSLLTGGYTIYF. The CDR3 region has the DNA TGTGCCAGCAGCTTATTGACAGGGGGATACACCATATATTTT.

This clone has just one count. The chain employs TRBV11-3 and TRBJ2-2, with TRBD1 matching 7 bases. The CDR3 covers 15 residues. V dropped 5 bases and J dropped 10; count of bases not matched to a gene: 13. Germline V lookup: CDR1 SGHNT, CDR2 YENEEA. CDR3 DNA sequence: TGTGCCAGCAGCCCCGAGGGACAGAGCAATTCGGAGCTGTTTTTT. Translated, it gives CASSPEGQSNSELFF.

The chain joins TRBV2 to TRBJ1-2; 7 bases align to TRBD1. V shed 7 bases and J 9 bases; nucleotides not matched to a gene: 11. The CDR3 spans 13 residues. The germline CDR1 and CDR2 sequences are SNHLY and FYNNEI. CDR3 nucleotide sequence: TGTGCCAGCAATACCGGGACAGCCCTAAGCTACACCTTC. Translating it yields CASNTGTALSYTF.

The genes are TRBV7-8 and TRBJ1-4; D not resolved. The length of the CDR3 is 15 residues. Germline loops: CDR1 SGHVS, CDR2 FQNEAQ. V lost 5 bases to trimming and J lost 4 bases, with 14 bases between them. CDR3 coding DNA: TGTGCCAGCAGCCTCACGGGCACGGATAATGAAAAACTGTTTTTT. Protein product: CASSLTGTDNEKLFF.

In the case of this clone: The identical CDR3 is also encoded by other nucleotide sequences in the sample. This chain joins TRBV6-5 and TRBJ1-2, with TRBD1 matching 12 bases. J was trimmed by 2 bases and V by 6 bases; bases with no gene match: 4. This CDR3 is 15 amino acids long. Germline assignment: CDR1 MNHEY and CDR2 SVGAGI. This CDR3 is CASRTGQGANYGYTF. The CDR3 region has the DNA TGTGCCAGCAGGACGGGACAGGGGGCAAACTATGGCTACACCTTC.

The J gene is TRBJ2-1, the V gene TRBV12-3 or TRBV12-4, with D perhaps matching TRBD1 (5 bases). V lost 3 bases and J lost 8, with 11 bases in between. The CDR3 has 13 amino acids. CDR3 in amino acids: CASSLGQGHEQFF. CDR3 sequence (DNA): TGTGCCAGCAGTTTGGGGCAGGGCCATGAGCAGTTCTTC.